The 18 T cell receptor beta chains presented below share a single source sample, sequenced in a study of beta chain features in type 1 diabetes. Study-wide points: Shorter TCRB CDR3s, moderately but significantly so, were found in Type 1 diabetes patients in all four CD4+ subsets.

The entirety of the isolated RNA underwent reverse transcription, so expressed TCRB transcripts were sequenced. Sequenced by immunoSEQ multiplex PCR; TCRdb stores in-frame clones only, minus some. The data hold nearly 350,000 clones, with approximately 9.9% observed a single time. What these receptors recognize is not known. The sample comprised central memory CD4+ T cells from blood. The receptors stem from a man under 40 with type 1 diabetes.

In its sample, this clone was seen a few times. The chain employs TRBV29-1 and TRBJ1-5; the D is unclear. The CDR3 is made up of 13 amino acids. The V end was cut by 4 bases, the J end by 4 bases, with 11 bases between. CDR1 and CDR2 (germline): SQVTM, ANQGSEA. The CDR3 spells CSVGPSMNQPQHF. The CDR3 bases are TGCAGCGTTGGCCCAAGTATGAATCAGCCCCAGCATTTT.

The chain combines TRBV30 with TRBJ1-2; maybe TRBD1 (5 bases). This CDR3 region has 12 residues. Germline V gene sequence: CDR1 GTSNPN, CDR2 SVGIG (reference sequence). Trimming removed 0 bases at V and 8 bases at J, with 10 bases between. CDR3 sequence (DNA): TGTGCCTGGAGTGTGACAGCCCAGGGCTACACCTTC. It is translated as CAWSVTAQGYTF.

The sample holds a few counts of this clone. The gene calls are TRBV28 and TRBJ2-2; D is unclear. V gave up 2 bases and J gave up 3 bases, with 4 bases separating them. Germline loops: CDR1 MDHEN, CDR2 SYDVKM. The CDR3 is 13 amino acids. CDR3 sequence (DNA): TGTGCCAGCAGTTTAACCTACACCGGGGAGCTGTTTTTT. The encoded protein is CASSLTYTGELFF.

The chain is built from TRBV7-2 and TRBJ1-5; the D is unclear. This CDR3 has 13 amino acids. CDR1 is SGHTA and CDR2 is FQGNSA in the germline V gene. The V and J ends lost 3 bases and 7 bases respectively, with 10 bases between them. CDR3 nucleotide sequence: TGTGCCAGCAGCTTCGAGTGGCGGCAGCCCCAGCATTTT. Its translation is CASSFEWRQPQHF.

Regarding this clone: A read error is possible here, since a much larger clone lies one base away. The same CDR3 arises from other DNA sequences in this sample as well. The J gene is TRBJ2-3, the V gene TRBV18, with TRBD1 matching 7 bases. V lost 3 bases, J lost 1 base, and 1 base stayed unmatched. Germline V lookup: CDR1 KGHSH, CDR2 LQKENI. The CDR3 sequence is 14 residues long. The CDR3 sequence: CASSPGQGTDTQYF. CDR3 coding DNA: TGTGCCAGCTCACCTGGACAGGGCACAGATACGCAGTATTTT. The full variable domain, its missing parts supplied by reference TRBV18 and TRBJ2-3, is NAGVMQNPRHLVRRRGQEARLRCSPMKGHSHVYWYRQLPEEGLKFMVYLQKENIIDESGMPKERFSAEFPKEGPSILRIQQVVRGDSAAYFCASSPGQGTDTQYFGPGTRLTVL.

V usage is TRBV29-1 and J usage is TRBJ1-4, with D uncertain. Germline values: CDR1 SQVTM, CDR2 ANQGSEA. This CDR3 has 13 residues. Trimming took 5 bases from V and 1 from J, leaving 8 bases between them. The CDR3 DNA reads TGCAGCGTTACCCGGGTAACTAATGAAAAACTGTTTTTT. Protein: CSVTRVTNEKLFF.

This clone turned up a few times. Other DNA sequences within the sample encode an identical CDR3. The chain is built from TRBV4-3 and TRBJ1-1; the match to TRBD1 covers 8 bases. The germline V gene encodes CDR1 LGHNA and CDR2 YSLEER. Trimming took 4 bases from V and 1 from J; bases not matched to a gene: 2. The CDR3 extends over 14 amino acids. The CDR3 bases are TGCGCCAGCAGCCGTGGACAGGGGAACACTGAAGCTTTCTTT. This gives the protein CASSRGQGNTEAFF.

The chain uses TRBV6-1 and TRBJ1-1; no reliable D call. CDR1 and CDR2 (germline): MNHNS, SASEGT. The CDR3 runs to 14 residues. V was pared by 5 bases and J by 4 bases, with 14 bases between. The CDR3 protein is CASSYLTSGTEAFF. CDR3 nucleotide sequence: TGTGCCAGCAGTTATCTTACGAGCGGCACTGAAGCTTTCTTT.

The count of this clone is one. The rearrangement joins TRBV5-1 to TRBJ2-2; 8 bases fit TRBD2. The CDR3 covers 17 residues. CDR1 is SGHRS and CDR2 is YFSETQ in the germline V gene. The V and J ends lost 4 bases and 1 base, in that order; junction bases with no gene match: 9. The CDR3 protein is CASSLNAGTRNTGELFF. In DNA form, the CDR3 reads TGCGCCAGCAGCCTGAACGCCGGGACTAGGAACACCGGGGAGCTGTTTTTT.

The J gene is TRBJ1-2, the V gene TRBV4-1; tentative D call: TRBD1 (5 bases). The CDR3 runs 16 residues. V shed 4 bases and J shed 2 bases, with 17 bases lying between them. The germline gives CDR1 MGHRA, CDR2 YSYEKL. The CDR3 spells CASSPSDSSPNYGYTF. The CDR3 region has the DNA TGCGCCAGCAGCCCGTCCGACAGTTCCCCAAACTATGGCTACACCTTC.

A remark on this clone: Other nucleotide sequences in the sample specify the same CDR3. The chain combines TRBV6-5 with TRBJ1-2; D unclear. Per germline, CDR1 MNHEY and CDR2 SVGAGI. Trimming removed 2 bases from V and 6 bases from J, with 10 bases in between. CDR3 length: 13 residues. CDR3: CASSYRAGDGYTF. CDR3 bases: TGTGCCAGCAGTTACAGGGCAGGAGATGGCTACACCTTC.

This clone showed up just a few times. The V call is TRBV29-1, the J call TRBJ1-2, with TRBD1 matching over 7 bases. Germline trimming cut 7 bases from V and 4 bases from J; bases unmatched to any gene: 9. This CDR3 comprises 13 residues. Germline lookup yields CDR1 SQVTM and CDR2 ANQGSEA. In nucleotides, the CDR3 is TGCAGCGCTACCTCGGGACAGAGCTATGGCTACACCTTC. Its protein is CSATSGQSYGYTF.

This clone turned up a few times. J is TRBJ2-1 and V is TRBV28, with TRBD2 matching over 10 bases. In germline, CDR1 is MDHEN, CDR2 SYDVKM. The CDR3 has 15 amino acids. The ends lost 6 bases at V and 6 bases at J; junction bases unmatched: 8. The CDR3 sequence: CASRASGGGANEQFF. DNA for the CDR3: TGTGCCAGCAGGGCTAGCGGGGGTGGAGCCAATGAGCAGTTCTTC.

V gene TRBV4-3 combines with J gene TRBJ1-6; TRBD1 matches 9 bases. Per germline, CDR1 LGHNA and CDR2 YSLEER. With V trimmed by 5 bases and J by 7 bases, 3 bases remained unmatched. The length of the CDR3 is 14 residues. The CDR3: CASSVGTGNSPLHF. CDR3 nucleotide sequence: TGCGCCAGCAGCGTGGGGACAGGGAATTCACCCCTCCACTTT.

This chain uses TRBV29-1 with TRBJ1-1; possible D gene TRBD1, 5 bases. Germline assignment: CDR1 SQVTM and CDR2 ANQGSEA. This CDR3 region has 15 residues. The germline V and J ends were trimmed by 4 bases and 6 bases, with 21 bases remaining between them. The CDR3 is CSVAGTSGPQPEAFF. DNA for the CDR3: TGCAGCGTTGCGGGTACGTCAGGGCCCCAGCCTGAAGCTTTCTTT.

The CDR3 reads CASSARTAQETQYF. DNA for the CDR3: TGTGCCAGTAGTGCCCGGACTGCGCAAGAGACCCAGTACTTC. The gene calls are TRBV19 and TRBJ2-5; tentatively, D is TRBD2 (5 bases). The germline V gene encodes CDR1 LNHDA and CDR2 SQIVND (reference sequence). Trimming left V 5 bases short and J 2 bases short, with 12 bases between. The CDR3 totals 14 residues.

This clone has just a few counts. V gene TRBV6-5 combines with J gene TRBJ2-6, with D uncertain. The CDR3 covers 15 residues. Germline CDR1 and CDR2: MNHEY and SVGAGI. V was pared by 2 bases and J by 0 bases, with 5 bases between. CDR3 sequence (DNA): TGTGCCAGCAGTTACCTCAGCTCTGGGGCCAACGTCCTGACTTTC. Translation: CASSYLSSGANVLTF.

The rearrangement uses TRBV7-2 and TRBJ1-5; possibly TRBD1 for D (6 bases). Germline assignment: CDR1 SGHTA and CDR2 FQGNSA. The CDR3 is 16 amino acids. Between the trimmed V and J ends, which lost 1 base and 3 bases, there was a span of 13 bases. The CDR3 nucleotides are TGTGCCAGCAGCTTAGGGGGTGGACAGTTCAATCAGCCCCAGCATTTT. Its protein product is CASSLGGGQFNQPQHF.